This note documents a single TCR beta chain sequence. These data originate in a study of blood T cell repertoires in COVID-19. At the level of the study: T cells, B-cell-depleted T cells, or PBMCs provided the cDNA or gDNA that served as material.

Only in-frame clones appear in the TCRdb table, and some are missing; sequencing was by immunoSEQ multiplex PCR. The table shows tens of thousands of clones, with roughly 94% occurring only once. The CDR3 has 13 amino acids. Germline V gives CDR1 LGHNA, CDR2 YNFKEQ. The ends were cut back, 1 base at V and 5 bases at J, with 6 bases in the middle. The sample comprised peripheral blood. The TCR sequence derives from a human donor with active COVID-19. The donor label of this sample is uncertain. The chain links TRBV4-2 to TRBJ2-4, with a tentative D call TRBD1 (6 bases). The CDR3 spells CASSQGTENIQYF. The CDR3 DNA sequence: TGTGCCAGCAGCCAAGGGACAGAAAACATTCAGTACTTC.